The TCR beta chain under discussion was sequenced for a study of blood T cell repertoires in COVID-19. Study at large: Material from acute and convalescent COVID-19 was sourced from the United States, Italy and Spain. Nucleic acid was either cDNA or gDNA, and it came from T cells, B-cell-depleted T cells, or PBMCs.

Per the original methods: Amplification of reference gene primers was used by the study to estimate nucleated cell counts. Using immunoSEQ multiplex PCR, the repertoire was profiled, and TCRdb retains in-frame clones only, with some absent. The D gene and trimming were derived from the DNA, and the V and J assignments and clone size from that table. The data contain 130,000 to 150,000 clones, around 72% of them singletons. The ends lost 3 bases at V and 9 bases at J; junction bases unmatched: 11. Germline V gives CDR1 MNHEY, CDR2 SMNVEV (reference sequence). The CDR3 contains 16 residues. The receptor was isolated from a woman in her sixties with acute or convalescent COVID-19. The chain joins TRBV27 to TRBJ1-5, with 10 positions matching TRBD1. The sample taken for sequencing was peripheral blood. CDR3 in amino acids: CASSFTAGTGVGPQHF. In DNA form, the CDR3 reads TGTGCCAGCAGTTTCACCGCCGGGACAGGGGTTGGGCCCCAGCATTTT.